This entry concerns a single T cell receptor (beta chain). Its specificity is unknown. Measured with immunoSEQ multiplex PCR; TCRdb has only the in-frame clones, and not every one. The data contain around 29,000 clones, approximately 92% of them singletons. The data were taken from a study of T cells in localized non-small cell lung cancer. The study's findings and limits: The greatest T cell clonality was found in uninvolved adjacent lung (higher than in tumor). Higher T cell density in the blood was associated with longer overall survival, whereas higher adjacent-lung clonality associated with shorter survival. The appearance of a median roughly 61 of the top 100 tumor clones was seen in adjacent lung.

V lost 6 bases, J lost 2 bases, and 11 bases lay in between. The germline gives CDR1 GTSNPN, CDR2 SVGIG (reference sequence). The CDR3 is made up of 12 amino acids. V usage is TRBV30 and J usage is TRBJ2-7; possibly TRBD1 or TRBD2 for D (5 bases each). Sequenced here: peripheral blood mononuclear cells, sampled before any cancer treatment. This receptor was taken from a woman aged 35 to 70 with stage III lung adenocarcinoma. The CDR3 sequence: CACLGDPYEQYF. The DNA of the CDR3 is TGTGCCTGCCTAGGGGACCCCTACGAGCAGTACTTC.